Each of the 3 T cell receptor beta chains below was sequenced from the same sample in a study of T cell responses to AZD1222 COVID-19 vaccine. Assay used: immunoSEQ multiplex PCR; TCRdb lists only in-frame clones, some missing. Here the sample spans 110,000 to 150,000 clones, approximately 90% being singletons. The specimen comprised peripheral blood, sampled on day 0 of AZD1222 vaccination. The receptors derive from an adult in good health.

The chain is built from TRBV9 and TRBJ2-2; the match to TRBD2 covers 11 bases. Germline CDR1 and CDR2: SGDLS and YYNGEE. Trimming removed 3 bases from V and 0 bases from J; junction bases left unmatched: 4. CDR3 length: 17 amino acids. The CDR3 DNA reads TGTGCCAGCAGCGCTCGGACTAGCGGGTCGAACACCGGGGAGCTGTTTTTT. Translating it yields CASSARTSGSNTGELFF.

The chain couples TRBV28 to TRBJ1-2; D unresolved. The germline V gene has CDR1 MDHEN and CDR2 SYDVKM. Between the trimmed V and J ends, which lost 7 bases and 13 bases, there was a span of 7 bases. The CDR3 spans 8 residues. This CDR3 is CASTHFTF. The DNA for the CDR3 is TGTGCCAGCACCCACTTCACCTTC.

V and J are TRBV12-3 or TRBV12-4 and TRBJ2-2; no definite D call. The V gene lost 5 bases and the J gene lost 3 bases, with 4 bases spanning the gap. The CDR3 totals 12 residues. This CDR3 is CASSPDTGELFF. CDR3 nucleotide sequence: TGTGCCAGCAGTCCGGACACCGGGGAGCTGTTTTTT.